This T cell receptor (beta chain) was sequenced for a study of blood T cells in healthy people across ages. Overall study findings and caveats: A greater number of naive CD4+ cells and higher diversity distinguished long-lived donors from aged donors.

With regard to this clonotype: As yet, its antigen is unknown.

There are 19 residues in the CDR3. The V end was cut by 0 bases, the J end by 2 bases, with 20 bases between. Germline CDR1 SGDLS, CDR2 YYNGEE. The use of a sample-barcoded 5' primer and a J-beta primer mix characterized a second PCR of roughly 7 to 11 cycles. All samples yielded 2.5 million or more CDR3-containing paired-end reads. TCRdb reprocessed the 5' RACE reads via MiXCR and lists one record per CDR3 protein. This table has about 1.7 million distinct CDR3 sequences, roughly 28% appearing once. Sequenced material: blood. The gene calls are TRBV9 and TRBJ2-2; TRBD1 is a possible D gene (5 bases). This sequence originates from a woman aged 25 to 39 in good health. The CDR3: CASSVASSIGQGNTGELFF. The CDR3 DNA follows: TGTGCCAGCAGCGTAGCTTCGTCAATTGGGCAGGGTAACACCGGGGAGCTGTTTTTT. The variable domain in full, with the rest retrieved from reference TRBV9 and TRBJ2-2, is DSGVTQTPKHLITATGQRVTLRCSPRSGDLSVYWYQQSLDQGLQFLIQYYNGEERAKGNILERFSAQQFPDLHSELNLSSLELGDSALYFCASSVASSIGQGNTGELFFGEGSRLTVL.